Each of the 13 T cell receptor beta chains below was sequenced from the same sample in a study of cytomegalovirus exposure and HLA in healthy donors. Researchers ran the PCR with 60 Vbeta and 13 Jbeta primers. TCRdb's table, derived via immunoSEQ multiplex PCR, lists solely in-frame clones and lacks some. The sample has roughly 61,000 clones; 80% are singletons. Sequenced sample: PBMCs. The receptors stem from a male donor in good health and CMV-seronegative.

The chain recombines TRBV5-1 with TRBJ2-7; maybe TRBD2 (5 bases). CDR3 length: 15 residues. V gave up 3 bases and J gave up 5 bases, with 18 bases separating them. CDR1 and CDR2 from the germline V gene are SGHRS and YFSETQ. The CDR3 reads CASSSHRGKVNEQYF. CDR3 sequence (DNA): TGCGCCAGCAGCTCCCATCGGGGAAAGGTTAACGAGCAGTACTTC.

This chain links TRBV12-5 with TRBJ2-2; perhaps TRBD2 as D (5 bases). Germline V lookup: CDR1 LGHNT, CDR2 FRNRAP. This CDR3 region has 14 residues. V was clipped by 1 base and J by 7 bases, with 10 bases between them. CDR3 bases: TGTGCTAGTGGTTTGGGCGAGGGAATCGGGGAGCTGTTTTTT. Encoded protein: CASGLGEGIGELFF.

This clone turned up a few times. The rearrangement links TRBV5-4 to TRBJ1-4; D might be TRBD1 (6 bases). The V end was cut by 1 base, the J end by 7 bases, with 14 bases between. This CDR3 spans 15 amino acids. The germline V gene encodes CDR1 SGHNT and CDR2 YYREEE (reference sequence). CDR3 amino acids: CASSLRGGRGEKLFF. CDR3 nucleotide sequence: TGTGCCAGCAGCTTGAGGGGGGGTCGAGGTGAAAAACTGTTTTTT.

The chain employs TRBV13 and TRBJ1-6; 10 bases agree with TRBD1. Germline CDR1 PRHDT, CDR2 FYEKMQ (reference sequence). The J segment lost 10 bases and the V segment lost 1 base, leaving 7 bases of the junction unmatched. The CDR3 totals 16 residues. The CDR3 DNA reads as TGTGCCAGCAGCTTAGTTGGGACAGGGGAGGGATCACCCCTCCACTTT. Translating it yields CASSLVGTGEGSPLHF.

This rearrangement joins TRBV10-2 to TRBJ2-1; D possibly corresponds to TRBD1 (5 bases). V lost 3 bases to trimming and J lost 9 bases, with 21 bases between them. The CDR3 extends over 16 amino acids. The germline CDR1 and CDR2 sequences are WSHSY and SAAADI. The CDR3 region has the DNA TGCGCCAGCAGTGACCGACAGACCGAACCTCCTGCTGAGCAGTTCTTC. It yields the protein CASSDRQTEPPAEQFF.

This sequence joins TRBV9 and TRBJ2-7, with 10 bases that match TRBD1. The CDR3 runs 15 residues. Germline V gene sequence: CDR1 SGDLS, CDR2 YYNGEE. V trimming: 0 bases; J trimming: 6 bases; junction bases outside the gene matches: 6. The CDR3: CASSVGGTGVFEQYF. CDR3 nucleotides: TGTGCCAGCAGCGTAGGCGGGACAGGGGTCTTCGAGCAGTACTTC.

This sequence joins TRBV7-7 and TRBJ2-7; a weak D match, TRBD1 (6 bases). V was trimmed by 5 bases and J by 4 bases, leaving 15 bases between them. This CDR3 region has 14 residues. Germline V lookup: CDR1 SSHAT, CDR2 FNYEAQ (reference sequence). The CDR3 DNA reads as TGTGCCAGCAGCCTAGGGCCAGGACAGTACGAGCAGTACTTC. This encodes CASSLGPGQYEQYF.

The J gene is TRBJ2-1, the V gene TRBV29-1; 7 bases are a match to TRBD1. The trim removed 6 bases at V and 0 bases at J, leaving 2 bases unmatched. Per germline, CDR1 SQVTM and CDR2 ANQGSEA. The CDR3 totals 13 residues. The CDR3 coding sequence is TGCAGCGTCGACAGGGACTCCTACAATGAGCAGTTCTTC. The encoded protein is CSVDRDSYNEQFF.

This clone was detected a few times. V and J are TRBV7-3 and TRBJ2-2, with D possibly being TRBD1 (6 bases). Trimming took 5 bases from V and 0 from J, leaving 13 bases between them. Germline V lookup: CDR1 SGHTA, CDR2 FQGTGA. This CDR3 comprises 16 residues. This CDR3 is CASSPGAQTNTGELFF. Written as DNA, the CDR3 is TGTGCCAGCAGCCCAGGGGCACAGACGAACACCGGGGAGCTGTTTTTT.

V is TRBV25-1 and J is TRBJ2-5; 7 bases are a match to TRBD2. Trimming at V came to 6 bases and at J to 5 bases, leaving 9 bases not matched to a gene. Germline-derived CDR1 and CDR2 are MGHDK and SYGVNS. The CDR3 spans 14 residues. The CDR3 DNA reads TGTGCCAGCAGCCTCGGGGGGACGCAGGAGACCCAGTACTTC. Its protein is CASSLGGTQETQYF. Complete variable domain (other parts from reference TRBV25-1 and TRBJ2-5): EADIYQTPRYLVIGTGKKITLECSQTMGHDKMYWYQQDPGMELHLIHYSYGVNSTEKGDLSSESTVSRIRTEHFPLTLESARPSHTSQYLCASSLGGTQETQYFGPGTRLLVL.

The chain has TRBV4-2 and TRBJ2-5; 10 bases fit TRBD2. The CDR3 is 16 amino acids. Germline values: CDR1 LGHNA, CDR2 YNFKEQ. Trimming at V came to 1 base and at J to 2 bases, leaving 4 bases not matched to a gene. The CDR3 DNA follows: TGTGCCAGCAGCCAAGTGCTAGCGGGGGAGCAAGAGACCCAGTACTTC. Translation: CASSQVLAGEQETQYF.

The rearrangement joins TRBV6-5 to TRBJ2-2, with 9 bases that match TRBD1. The CDR3 covers 15 residues. Per the germline V gene, CDR1 is MNHEY and CDR2 is SVGAGI. The ends lost 2 bases at V and 7 bases at J; junction bases unmatched: 5. The CDR3 here is CASSYLGQGDGELFF. The CDR3, as DNA: TGTGCCAGCAGTTACCTGGGACAGGGTGACGGGGAGCTGTTTTTT.

The chain combines TRBV27 with TRBJ1-1; maybe TRBD1 (5 bases). V gave up 1 base and J gave up 1 base, with 19 bases separating them. Germline lookup yields CDR1 MNHEY and CDR2 SMNVEV (reference sequence). CDR3 length: 18 amino acids. CDR3 DNA: TGTGCCAGCAGTTTATTACGGGCAGGGTCCCGCCGGAACACTGAAGCTTTCTTT. Amino acids: CASSLLRAGSRRNTEAFF.